These 11 T cell receptor beta chains were all obtained from the same sample, sequenced in a study of metastatic and nonmetastatic thyroid tumors. TCRdb re-called the PCR reads via MiXCR. The sample consists of approximately 22,000 clones, around an eighth of them appearing once. Each patient came to thyroid surgery without any prior treatment (of any kind). Input material: blood. The receptor source for this set is a female donor with papillary thyroid cancer or a benign thyroid nodule (not recorded which). Some clones in this sample may be carry-over from other donors' samples.

The gene calls are TRBV11-2 and TRBJ1-2, with D possibly being TRBD1 (5 bases). This CDR3 has 15 amino acids. With 4 bases removed from V and 5 bases from J, the gap between germline ends came to 17 bases. The germline gives CDR1 SGHAT, CDR2 FQNNGV. The DNA for the CDR3 is TGTGCCAGCAGCTACCTTCGGACACCTCAGTATGGCTACACCTTC. Protein sequence: CASSYLRTPQYGYTF.

This clone appeared many times. The chain combines TRBV20-1 with TRBJ2-1; the D gene is possibly TRBD2 (6 bases). There are 14 residues in the CDR3. Germline CDR1 DFQATT, CDR2 SNEGSKA (reference sequence). Between the trimmed V and J ends, which lost 5 bases and 8 bases, there was a span of 19 bases. The CDR3 bases are TGCAGTGCTCTCCGGGATCCAGGAGGGGATGAGCAGTTCTTC. It is translated as CSALRDPGGDEQFF.

This clone was seen repeatedly, ten times or more. J is TRBJ1-5 and V is TRBV6-1, with D unclear. Trimming removed 5 bases from V and 0 bases from J, with 11 bases in between. CDR1 is MNHNS and CDR2 is SASEGT in the germline V gene. The length of the CDR3 is 15 residues. The DNA of the CDR3 is TGTGCCAGCAGTTCCGGACTCCATAGCAATCAGCCCCAGCATTTT. It encodes CASSSGLHSNQPQHF.

In this sample, this clone turned up many times. The chain joins TRBV9 to TRBJ2-3; D ambiguous. This CDR3 comprises 16 residues. Germline CDR1 is SGDLS and CDR2 is YYNGEE. V gave up 0 bases and J gave up 1 base, with 12 bases separating them. CDR3 region: CASSVVSRPGTDTQYF. CDR3 DNA: TGTGCCAGCAGCGTAGTCAGTCGCCCCGGCACAGATACGCAGTATTTT.

This clone was seen a handful of times. The chain recombines TRBV6-2 or TRBV6-3 with TRBJ1-1; maybe TRBD1 (6 bases). The CDR3 totals 14 residues. Germline-derived CDR1 and CDR2 are MNHEY and SVGEGT. Trimming took off 2 bases at V and 5 bases at J, with 12 bases between the two ends. The CDR3 bases are TGTGCCAGCAGTTACCGGGGGGGCAGGACTGAAGCTTTCTTT. It specifies CASSYRGGRTEAFF.

This clone was recorded at least ten times. A much larger clone lies a single base off, so this may be a read error. V usage is TRBV6-1 and J usage is TRBJ2-2; no clear D gene. CDR3 size: 13 residues. Germline CDR1 MNHNS, CDR2 SASEGT. With 11 bases removed from V and 8 bases from J, the gap between germline ends came to 18 bases. CDR3 sequence: CACTPRSAGELFF. The CDR3 bases are TGTGCCTGCACTCCCCGAAGTGCAGGGGAGCTGTTTTTT.

Comment on this clone: Being one base from a much bigger clone, this may be a read error. The chain carries TRBV7-6 and TRBJ2-1; a possible D gene is TRBD2 (6 bases). CDR3 size: 12 residues. Germline lookup yields CDR1 SGHVS and CDR2 FNYEAQ. This CDR3 reads CVSSLAGGEQFF. The DNA of the CDR3 is TGTGTCAGCAGCTTAGCCGGGGGTGAGCAGTTCTTC. Combining the CDR3 with reference TRBV7-6 and TRBJ2-1 gives the whole variable domain GAGVSQSPRYKVTKRGQDVALRCDPISGHVSLYWYRQALGQGPEFLTYFNYEAQQDKSGLPNDRFSAERPEGSISTLTIQRTEQRDSAMYRCVSSLAGGEQFFGPGTRLTVL.

This clone was counted ten times or more. The chain carries TRBV5-1 and TRBJ1-3; D is unresolved. Germline V gene lookup returns CDR1 SGHRS and CDR2 YFSETQ. The CDR3 sequence is 16 residues long. Trimming took off 0 bases at V and 0 bases at J, with 10 bases between the two ends. The CDR3 protein is CASSLGSAISGNTIYF. The CDR3 DNA reads TGCGCCAGCAGCTTGGGATCCGCTATCTCTGGAAACACCATATATTTT.

This clone occurred many times. The chain joins TRBV6-5 to TRBJ1-1; perhaps TRBD1 as D (6 bases). Germline lookup yields CDR1 MNHEY and CDR2 SVGAGI. Trimming stripped 0 bases from V and 4 bases from J, with 9 bases between. There are 14 residues in the CDR3. DNA of the CDR3: TGTGCCAGCAGTTACTCCCAGGGGAGCACTGAAGCTTTCTTT. Translation gives CASSYSQGSTEAFF.

This clone was detected ten times or more. The chain links TRBV7-2 to TRBJ2-6; D remains ambiguous. CDR3 length: 15 residues. V lost 0 bases, J lost 1 base, and 4 bases lay in between. Looked up from germline, CDR1 is SGHTA and CDR2 is FQGNSA. The CDR3, as DNA: TGTGCCAGCAGCTTAGCGGTGTCTGGGGCCAACGTCCTGACTTTC. The encoded protein is CASSLAVSGANVLTF.

This clone was recorded many times. V is TRBV2 and J is TRBJ1-5, with D unclear. The germline V and J ends were trimmed by 6 bases and 6 bases, with 12 bases remaining between them. This CDR3 comprises 13 residues. In germline, CDR1 is SNHLY, CDR2 FYNNEI. CDR3 loop: CASSQDRRQPQHF. The CDR3, as DNA: TGTGCCAGCAGCCAAGATAGGCGTCAGCCCCAGCATTTT.